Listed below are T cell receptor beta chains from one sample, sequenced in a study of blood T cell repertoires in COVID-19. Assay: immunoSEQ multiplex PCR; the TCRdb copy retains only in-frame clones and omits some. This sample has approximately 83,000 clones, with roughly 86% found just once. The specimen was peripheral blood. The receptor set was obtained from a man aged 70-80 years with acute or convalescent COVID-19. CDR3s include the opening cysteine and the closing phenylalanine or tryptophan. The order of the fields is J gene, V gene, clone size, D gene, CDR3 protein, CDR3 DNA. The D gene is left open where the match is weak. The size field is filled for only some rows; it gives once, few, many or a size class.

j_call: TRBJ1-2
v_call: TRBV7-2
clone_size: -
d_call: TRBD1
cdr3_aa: CASSSGQGFLDYTF
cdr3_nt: TGTGCCAGCAGCTCAGGACAGGGTTTCCTTGACTACACCTTC

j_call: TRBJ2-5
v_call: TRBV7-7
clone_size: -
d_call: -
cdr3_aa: CASREIQGWETQYF
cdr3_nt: TGTGCCAGCAGGGAAATACAGGGTTGGGAGACCCAGTACTTC

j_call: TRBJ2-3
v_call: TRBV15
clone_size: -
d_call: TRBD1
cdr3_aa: CATSGRQGAGTDTQYF
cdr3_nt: TGTGCCACCAGCGGTAGACAGGGAGCCGGGACAGATACGCAGTATTTT

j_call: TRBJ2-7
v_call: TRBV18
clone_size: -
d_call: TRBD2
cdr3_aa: CASSPAGGGYEQYF
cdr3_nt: TGTGCCAGCTCACCAGCCGGGGGGGGCTACGAGCAGTACTTC

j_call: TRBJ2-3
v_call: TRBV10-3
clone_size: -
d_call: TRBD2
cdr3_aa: CASRGGRERTDTQYF
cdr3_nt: TGTGCCTCTCGGGGCGGGAGGGAACGCACAGATACGCAGTATTTT

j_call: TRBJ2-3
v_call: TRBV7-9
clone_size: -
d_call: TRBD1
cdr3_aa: CASSFQQGARTDTQYF
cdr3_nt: TGTGCCAGCAGCTTCCAACAGGGGGCCCGGACAGATACGCAGTATTTT

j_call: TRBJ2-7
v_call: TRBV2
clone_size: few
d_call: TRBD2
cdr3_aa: CASVSEREISYEQYF
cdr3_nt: TGTGCCAGCGTTAGTGAGCGGGAGATCTCCTATGAGCAGTACTTC

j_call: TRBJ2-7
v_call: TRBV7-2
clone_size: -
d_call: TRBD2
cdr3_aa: CASSYQGLGDYEQYF
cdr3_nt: TGTGCCAGCAGCTACCAGGGACTAGGGGACTACGAGCAGTACTTC

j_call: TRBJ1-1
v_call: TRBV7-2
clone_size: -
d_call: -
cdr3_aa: CASSLTTGNTEAFF
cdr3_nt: TGTGCCAGCAGCTTAACTACCGGGAACACTGAAGCTTTCTTT

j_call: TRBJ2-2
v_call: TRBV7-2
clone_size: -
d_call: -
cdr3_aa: CASSYKRDTGELFF
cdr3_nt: TGTGCCAGCAGCTACAAACGGGACACCGGGGAGCTGTTTTTT

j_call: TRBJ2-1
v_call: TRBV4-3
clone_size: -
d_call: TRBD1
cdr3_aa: CASSQIWTGAPEQFF
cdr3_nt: TGCGCCAGCAGCCAAATCTGGACAGGGGCTCCTGAGCAGTTCTTC

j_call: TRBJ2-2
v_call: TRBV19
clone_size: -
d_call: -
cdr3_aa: CASSILQGTAGELFF
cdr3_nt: TGTGCCAGTAGTATACTACAGGGTACCGCCGGGGAGCTGTTTTTT

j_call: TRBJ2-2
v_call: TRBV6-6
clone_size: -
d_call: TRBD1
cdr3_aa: CASSYGDRASGELFF
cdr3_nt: TGTGCCAGCAGTTACGGGGACAGGGCCTCCGGGGAGCTGTTTTTT

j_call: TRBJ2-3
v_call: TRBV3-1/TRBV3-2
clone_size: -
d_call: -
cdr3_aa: CASSLSGRDTQYF
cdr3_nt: TGTGCCAGCAGCCTCTCTGGGCGAGATACGCAGTATTTT

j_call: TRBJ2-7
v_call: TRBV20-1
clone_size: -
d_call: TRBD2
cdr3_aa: CSASQPGLADTEQYF
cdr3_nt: TGCAGTGCTAGTCAACCGGGACTAGCGGATACGGAGCAGTACTTC

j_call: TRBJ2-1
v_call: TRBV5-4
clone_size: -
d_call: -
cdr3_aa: CASSPRADTYNEQFF
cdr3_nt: TGTGCCAGCAGCCCCAGGGCGGATACCTACAATGAGCAGTTCTTC

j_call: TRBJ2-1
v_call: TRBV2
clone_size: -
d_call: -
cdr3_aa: CGSGGTSSYNEQFF
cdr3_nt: TGTGGTTCGGGTGGGACAAGCTCCTACAATGAGCAGTTCTTC

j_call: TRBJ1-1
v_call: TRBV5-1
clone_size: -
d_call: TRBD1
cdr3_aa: CASSLGGTGLMNTEAFF
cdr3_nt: TGCGCCAGCAGCTTAGGAGGGACAGGGCTCATGAACACTGAAGCTTTCTTT

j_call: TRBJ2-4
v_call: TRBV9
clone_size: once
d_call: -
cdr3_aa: CASSAEWVSGLAKNIQYF
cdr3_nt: TGTGCCAGCAGCGCCGAATGGGTTAGCGGATTAGCCAAAAACATTCAGTACTTC

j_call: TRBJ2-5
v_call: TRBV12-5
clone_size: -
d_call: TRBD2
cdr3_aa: CASGQGLAGEFKETQYF
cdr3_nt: TGTGCTAGTGGCCAGGGACTAGCGGGGGAATTCAAAGAGACCCAGTACTTC

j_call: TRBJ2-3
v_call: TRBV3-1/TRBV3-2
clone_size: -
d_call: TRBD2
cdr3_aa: CASSLRGGRTDTQYF
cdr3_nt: TGTGCCAGCAGCCTTCGCGGGGGGCGCACAGATACGCAGTATTTT

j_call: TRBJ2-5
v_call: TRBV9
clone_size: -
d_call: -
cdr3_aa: CASSVGEAPRNQYF
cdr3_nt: TGTGCCAGCAGCGTGGGGGAGGCTCCTAGGAACCAGTACTTC

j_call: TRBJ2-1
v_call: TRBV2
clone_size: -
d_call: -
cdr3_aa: CASGAGAVVQFF
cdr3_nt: TGTGCCAGCGGTGCAGGGGCGGTGGTGCAGTTCTTC

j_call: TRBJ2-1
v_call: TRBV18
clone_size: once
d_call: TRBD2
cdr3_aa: CASSQTRTSGYNEQFF
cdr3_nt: TGTGCCAGCTCACAAACCCGGACTAGCGGTTACAATGAGCAGTTCTTC

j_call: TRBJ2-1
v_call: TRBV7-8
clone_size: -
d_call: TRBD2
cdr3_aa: CASSARDYLNEQFF
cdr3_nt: TGTGCCAGCAGCGCCCGGGACTACCTTAATGAGCAGTTCTTC

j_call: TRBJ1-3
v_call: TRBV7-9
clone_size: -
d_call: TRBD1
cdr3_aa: CASSLGDRISGNTIYF
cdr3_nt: TGTGCCAGCAGCCTAGGGGACAGGATCTCTGGAAACACCATATATTTT

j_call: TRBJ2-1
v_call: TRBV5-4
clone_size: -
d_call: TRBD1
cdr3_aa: CASSRDSSSYNEQFF
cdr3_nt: TGTGCCAGCAGCCGGGACAGCAGCTCCTACAATGAGCAGTTCTTC

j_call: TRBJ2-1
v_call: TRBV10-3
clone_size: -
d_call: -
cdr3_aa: CAISPSGSSYNEQFF
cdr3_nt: TGTGCCATCAGTCCTAGTGGGAGCTCCTACAATGAGCAGTTCTTC

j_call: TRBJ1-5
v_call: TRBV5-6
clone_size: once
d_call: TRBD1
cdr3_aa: CASSFRQGDQPQHF
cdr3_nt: TGTGCCAGCAGCTTTAGACAGGGAGATCAGCCCCAGCATTTT

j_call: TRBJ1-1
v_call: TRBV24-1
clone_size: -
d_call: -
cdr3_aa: CATRGGAEAFF
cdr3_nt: TGTGCCACCAGAGGGGGGGCTGAAGCTTTCTTT

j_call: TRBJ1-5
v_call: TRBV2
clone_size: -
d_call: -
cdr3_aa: CASRGAAQVAQHF
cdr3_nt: TGTGCCAGCAGGGGGGCAGCCCAAGTGGCCCAGCATTTT